The present TCR beta chain was sequenced within a study of T-cell reconstitution after alpha-beta-depleted transplantation in children. This clonotype was seen many times. Antigen specificity is unknown. Unique molecular identifiers were incorporated during preparation of the TCRbeta library. In TCRdb, the PCR reads were re-called with MiXCR into one record per CDR3 protein. The sample consists of 600,000 to 800,000 distinct CDR3 sequences, around 14% of them appearing once. Broader study findings: From newly produced T cells came most of the T-cell counts and diversity one year after transplant. The origin of alpha-beta T cells about two months after transplant was reportedly several hundred expanded graft clones. Recipient T cells and thymic progenitors that survived were the source of the high TCRbeta diversity seen at day 60 in some patients.

This sequence was found in a girl aged 2-10 years with congenital amegakaryocytic thrombocytopenia, due to receive a stem cell transplant. Sequences were derived from PBMCs, sampled before TCRalphabeta/CD19-depleted stem cell transplant.

The CDR3 sequence: CASSLIGLDTQYF. The CDR3 nucleotides read TGTGCCAGCAGCTTAATCGGCTTAGATACGCAGTATTTT. The rearrangement joins TRBV7-9 to TRBJ2-3; D unresolved. This CDR3 spans 13 amino acids. Trimming removed 2 bases at V and 5 bases at J, with 8 bases between. In germline, CDR1 is SEHNR, CDR2 FQNEAQ (reference sequence).